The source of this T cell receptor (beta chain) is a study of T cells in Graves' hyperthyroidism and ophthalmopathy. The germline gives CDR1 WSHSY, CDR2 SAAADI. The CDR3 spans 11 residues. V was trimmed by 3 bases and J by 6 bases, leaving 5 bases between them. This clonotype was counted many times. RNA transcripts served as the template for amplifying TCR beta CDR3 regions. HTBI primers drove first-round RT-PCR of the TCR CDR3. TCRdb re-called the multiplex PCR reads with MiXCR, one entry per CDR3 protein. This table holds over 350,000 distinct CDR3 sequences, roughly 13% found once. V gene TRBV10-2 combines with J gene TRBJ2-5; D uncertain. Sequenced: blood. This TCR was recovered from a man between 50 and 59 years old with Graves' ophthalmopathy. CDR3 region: CASSEEQTQYF. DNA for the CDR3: TGCGCCAGCAGTGAAGAGCAGACCCAGTACTTC.